The 17 T cell receptor beta chains below all came from one sample that was sequenced in a study of blood T cell repertoires in COVID-19. The table came from immunoSEQ multiplex PCR; TCRdb's copy has only in-frame clones and leaves some out. There are a few hundred thousand clones in the sample; about nine tenths occur only once, and approximately 1.3% lies in the top ten. Sequencing input: PBMCs or T cells enriched from blood (not recorded which). The receptor source for this set is a human donor in a cohort exposed to, infected with or recovered from COVID-19 (not recorded which). The donor label of this sample is uncertain.

This CDR3 reads CASSVRGLSTDTQYF. The CDR3 DNA reads as TGTGCCAGCAGCGTCCGGGGACTATCCACAGATACGCAGTATTTT. V is TRBV9 and J is TRBJ2-3; 7 bases match TRBD2. The germline CDR1 and CDR2 sequences are SGDLS and YYNGEE. V was pared by 2 bases and J by 2 bases, with 5 bases of the junction left unmatched. This CDR3 region has 15 residues.

The V and J genes are TRBV4-2 and TRBJ2-1; 10 nucleotides align to TRBD2. Looked up from germline, CDR1 is LGHNA and CDR2 is YNFKEQ. V was pared by 1 base and J by 8 bases, with 8 bases of the junction left unmatched. The CDR3 loop spans 16 amino acids. The CDR3 DNA follows: TGTGCCAGCAGCCAAGTACGAGCGGGGGGGAGCGATGAGCAGTTCTTC. The encoded protein is CASSQVRAGGSDEQFF.

The CDR3 reads CASSLVGTGVSGANVLTF. CDR3 bases: TGCGCCAGCAGCTTGGTTGGGACAGGTGTCTCTGGGGCCAACGTCCTGACTTTC. V gene TRBV5-1 combines with J gene TRBJ2-6; 8 bases fit TRBD1. The ends lost 0 bases at V and 0 bases at J; junction bases unmatched: 5. The length of the CDR3 is 18 residues. CDR1 is SGHRS, CDR2 YFSETQ, per germline.

This clone occurred a few times. CDR3 nucleotides: TGTGCCAGCAGTTCCCAGGGGGGAGGATCCTACAATGAGCAGTTCTTC. Amino acid sequence: CASSSQGGGSYNEQFF. The V and J genes are TRBV6-5 and TRBJ2-1, with a tentative D call TRBD1 (7 bases). Germline V gene lookup returns CDR1 MNHEY and CDR2 SVGAGI. V dropped 4 bases and J dropped 1 base, with 14 bases sitting between them. The CDR3 extends over 16 amino acids.

The rearrangement uses TRBV4-1 and TRBJ2-2, with D hard to call. Germline V gives CDR1 MGHRA, CDR2 YSYEKL. Trimming took off 0 bases at V and 2 bases at J, with 7 bases between the two ends. The CDR3 spans 15 residues. In nucleotides, the CDR3 is TGCGCCAGCAGCCAAGATATTACTAACACCGGGGAGCTGTTTTTT. It yields the protein CASSQDITNTGELFF.

The chain recombines TRBV4-2 with TRBJ2-3; 8 bases match TRBD2. CDR1 and CDR2 from the germline V gene are LGHNA and YNFKEQ. The junction had 7 bases not matched to a gene; V was cut back by 0 bases and J by 2 bases. The CDR3 is made up of 17 amino acids. Written as DNA, the CDR3 is TGTGCCAGCAGCCAAGATTCTCAGCGGGGGTTCACAGATACGCAGTATTTT. Translating it yields CASSQDSQRGFTDTQYF.

This chain uses TRBV19 with TRBJ2-2; D is perhaps TRBD1 (6 bases). There are 12 residues in the CDR3. V lost 3 bases and J lost 9, with 8 bases in between. Germline-derived CDR1 and CDR2 are LNHDA and SQIVND (reference sequence). In DNA form, the CDR3 reads TGTGCCAGTAGTATTGGGGACAGGGAGCTGTTTTTT. Encoded protein: CASSIGDRELFF.

The chain links TRBV7-8 to TRBJ2-7; 9 bases align to TRBD2. Per germline, CDR1 SGHVS and CDR2 FQNEAQ. The V segment lost 6 bases and the J segment 0 bases; nucleotides outside the gene matches: 9. The CDR3 consists of 16 residues. The CDR3 loop reads CASSLTAGGYSYEQYF. CDR3 coding DNA: TGTGCCAGCAGTCTTACAGCGGGGGGTTACTCCTACGAGCAGTACTTC.

V usage is TRBV5-8 and J usage is TRBJ1-2; 7 positions match TRBD1. V dropped 3 bases and J dropped 2; count of bases not matched to a gene: 10. The CDR3 covers 16 residues. CDR1 is SGHTS and CDR2 is YDEGEE in the germline V gene. CDR3 region: CASSSPLLDRNYGYTF. DNA for the CDR3: TGTGCCAGCAGCTCGCCACTACTGGACAGGAACTATGGCTACACCTTC.

The J gene is TRBJ1-2, the V gene TRBV19, with D perhaps TRBD1 (6 bases). Germline values: CDR1 LNHDA, CDR2 SQIVND (reference sequence). V lost 4 bases and J 7 bases, leaving 13 bases between the germline ends. CDR3 length: 13 amino acids. The CDR3 loop reads CASSTSGELGYTF. The CDR3 DNA sequence: TGTGCCAGTAGTACTTCAGGGGAACTTGGCTACACCTTC.

The CDR3 DNA is TGCGCCAGCAGTCCAGGGGGCTCACCCCTCCACTTT. Protein product: CASSPGGSPLHF. The gene calls are TRBV10-1 and TRBJ1-6, with 8 positions matching TRBD1. Germline CDR1 and CDR2: WNHNN and SYGVQD (reference sequence). Losses at the gene ends were 5 bases for V and 10 bases for J; bases not matched to a gene: 1. The CDR3 runs to 12 residues.

The count of this clone is one. This chain links TRBV5-8 with TRBJ1-1, with 7 bases matching TRBD1. This CDR3 is 14 amino acids long. After removal of 4 bases from V and 3 bases from J, the junction contained 6 bases not matched to a gene. Germline values: CDR1 SGHTS, CDR2 YDEGEE. CDR3 DNA sequence: TGTGCCAGCAGCGCAAGACAGGGCGACACTGAAGCTTTCTTT. Its translation: CASSARQGDTEAFF.

This clone was picked up one time. The chain recombines TRBV25-1 with TRBJ2-1; no definite D call. Trimming cost V 0 bases and J 8 bases, with 5 bases left between them. The CDR3 length is 12 residues. Germline values: CDR1 MGHDK, CDR2 SYGVNS. CDR3 loop: CASSEYRDEQFF. The CDR3 nucleotides read TGTGCCAGCAGTGAATATCGGGATGAGCAGTTCTTC.

The chain has TRBV7-2 and TRBJ2-5, with a weak D call TRBD2 (5 bases). The V end lost 5 bases, the J end lost 5 bases, and 15 bases lay between the germline ends. CDR1 and CDR2 (germline): SGHTA, FQGNSA. This CDR3 contains 14 residues. The CDR3 DNA follows: TGTGCCAGCAGCCCCCCCCGGGGTCCGGAGACCCAGTACTTC. Protein: CASSPPRGPETQYF.

The gene calls are TRBV7-9 and TRBJ2-1; D not certain. The CDR3 is made up of 15 amino acids. V was clipped by 3 bases and J by 0 bases, with 9 bases between them. CDR1 and CDR2 (germline): SEHNR, FQNEAQ (reference sequence). The CDR3 protein is CASSFSTPSYNEQFF. For the CDR3, the DNA is TGTGCCAGCAGCTTCTCGACACCCTCCTACAATGAGCAGTTCTTC.

V and J are TRBV11-2 and TRBJ1-4, with 9 bases aligning to TRBD1. The CDR3 has 16 residues. Losses at the gene ends were 3 bases for V and 8 bases for J; bases not matched to a gene: 10. CDR1 is SGHAT, CDR2 FQNNGV, per germline. Here the CDR3 reads CASSFDTGTGSEKLFF. Written as DNA, the CDR3 is TGTGCCAGCAGCTTTGATACCGGGACAGGGAGCGAAAAACTGTTTTTT.

In this sample, this clone turned up a few times. The chain recombines TRBV5-6 with TRBJ1-2, with 10 bases matching TRBD1. Losses at the gene ends were 3 bases for V and 8 bases for J; bases not matched to a gene: 7. This CDR3 has 14 amino acids. Germline CDR1 reads SGHDT; CDR2 reads YYEEEE. The CDR3 reads CASSYATGGNGYTF. The CDR3 nucleotides are TGTGCCAGCAGCTACGCGACAGGGGGCAACGGCTACACCTTC.